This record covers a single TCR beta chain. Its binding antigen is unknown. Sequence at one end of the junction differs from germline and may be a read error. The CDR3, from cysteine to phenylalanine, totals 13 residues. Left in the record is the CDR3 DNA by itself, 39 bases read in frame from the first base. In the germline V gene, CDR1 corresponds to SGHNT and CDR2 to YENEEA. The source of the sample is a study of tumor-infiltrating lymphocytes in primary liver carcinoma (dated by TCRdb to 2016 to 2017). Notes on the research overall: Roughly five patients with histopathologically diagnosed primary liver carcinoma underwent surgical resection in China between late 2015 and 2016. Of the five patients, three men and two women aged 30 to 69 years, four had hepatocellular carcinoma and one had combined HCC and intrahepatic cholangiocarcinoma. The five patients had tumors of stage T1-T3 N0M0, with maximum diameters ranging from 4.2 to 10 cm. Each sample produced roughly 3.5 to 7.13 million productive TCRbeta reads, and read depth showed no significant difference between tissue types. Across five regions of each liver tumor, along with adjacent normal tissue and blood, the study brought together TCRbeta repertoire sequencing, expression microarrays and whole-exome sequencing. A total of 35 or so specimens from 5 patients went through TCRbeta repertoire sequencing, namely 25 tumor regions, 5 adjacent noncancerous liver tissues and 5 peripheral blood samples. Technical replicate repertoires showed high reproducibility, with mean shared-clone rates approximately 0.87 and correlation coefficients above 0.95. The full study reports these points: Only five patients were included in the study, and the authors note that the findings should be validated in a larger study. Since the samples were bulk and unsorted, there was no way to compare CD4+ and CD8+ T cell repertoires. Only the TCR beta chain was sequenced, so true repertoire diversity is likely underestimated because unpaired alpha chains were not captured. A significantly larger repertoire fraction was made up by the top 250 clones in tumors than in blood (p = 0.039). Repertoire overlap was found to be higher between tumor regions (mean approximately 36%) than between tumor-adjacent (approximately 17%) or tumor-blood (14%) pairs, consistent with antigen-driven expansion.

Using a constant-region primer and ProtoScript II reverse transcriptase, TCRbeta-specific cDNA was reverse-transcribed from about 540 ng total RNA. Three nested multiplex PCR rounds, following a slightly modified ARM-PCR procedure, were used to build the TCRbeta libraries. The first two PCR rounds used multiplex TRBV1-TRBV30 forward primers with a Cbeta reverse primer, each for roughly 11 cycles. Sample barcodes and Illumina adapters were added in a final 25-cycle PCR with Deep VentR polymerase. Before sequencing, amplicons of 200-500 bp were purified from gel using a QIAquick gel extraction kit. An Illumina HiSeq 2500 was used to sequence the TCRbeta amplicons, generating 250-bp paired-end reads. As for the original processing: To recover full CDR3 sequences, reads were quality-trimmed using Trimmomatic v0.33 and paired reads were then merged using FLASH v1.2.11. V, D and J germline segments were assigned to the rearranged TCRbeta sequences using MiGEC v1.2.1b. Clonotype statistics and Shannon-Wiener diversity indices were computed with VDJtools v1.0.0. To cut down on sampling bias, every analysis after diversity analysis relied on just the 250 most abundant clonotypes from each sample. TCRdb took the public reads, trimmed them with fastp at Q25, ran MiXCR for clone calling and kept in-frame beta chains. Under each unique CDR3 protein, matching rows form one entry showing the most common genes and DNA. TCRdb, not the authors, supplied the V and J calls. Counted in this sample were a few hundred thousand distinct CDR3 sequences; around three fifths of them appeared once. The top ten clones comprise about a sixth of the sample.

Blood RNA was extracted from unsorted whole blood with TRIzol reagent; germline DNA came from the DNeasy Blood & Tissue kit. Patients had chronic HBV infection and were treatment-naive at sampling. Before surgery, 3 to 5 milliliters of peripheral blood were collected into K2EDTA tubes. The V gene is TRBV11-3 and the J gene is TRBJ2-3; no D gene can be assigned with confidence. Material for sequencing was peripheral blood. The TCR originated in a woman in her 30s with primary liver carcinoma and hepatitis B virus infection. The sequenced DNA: TGCGCCAGCAGCGTAAGCCGAACAGATACGCAGTATTTT. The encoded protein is CASSVSRTDTQYF.